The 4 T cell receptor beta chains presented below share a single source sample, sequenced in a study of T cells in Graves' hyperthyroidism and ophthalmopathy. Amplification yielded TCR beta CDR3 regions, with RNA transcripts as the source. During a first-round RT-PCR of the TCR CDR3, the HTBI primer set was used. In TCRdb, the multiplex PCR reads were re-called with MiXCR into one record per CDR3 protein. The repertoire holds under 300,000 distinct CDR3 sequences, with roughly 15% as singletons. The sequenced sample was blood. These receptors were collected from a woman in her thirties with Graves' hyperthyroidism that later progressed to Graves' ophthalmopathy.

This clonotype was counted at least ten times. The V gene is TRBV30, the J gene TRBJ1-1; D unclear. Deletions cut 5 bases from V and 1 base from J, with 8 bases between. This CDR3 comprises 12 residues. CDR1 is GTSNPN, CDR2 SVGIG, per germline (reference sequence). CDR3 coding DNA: TGTGCCTGGGTAAAGTCGAACACTGAAGCTTTCTTT. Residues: CAWVKSNTEAFF.

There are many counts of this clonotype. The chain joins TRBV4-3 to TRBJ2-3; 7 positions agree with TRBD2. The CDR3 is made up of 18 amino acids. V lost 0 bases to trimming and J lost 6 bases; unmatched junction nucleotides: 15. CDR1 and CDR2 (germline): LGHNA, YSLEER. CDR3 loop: CASSQELEYFGGGDTQYF. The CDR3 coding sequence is TGCGCCAGCAGCCAAGAGCTTGAGTATTTTGGGGGAGGGGATACGCAGTATTTT.

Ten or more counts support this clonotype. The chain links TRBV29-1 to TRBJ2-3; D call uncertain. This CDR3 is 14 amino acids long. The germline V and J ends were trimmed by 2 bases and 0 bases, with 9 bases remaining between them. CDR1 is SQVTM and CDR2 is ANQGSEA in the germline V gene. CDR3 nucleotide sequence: TGCAGCGTTGAATTCTACCTAAGCACAGATACGCAGTATTTT. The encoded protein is CSVEFYLSTDTQYF.

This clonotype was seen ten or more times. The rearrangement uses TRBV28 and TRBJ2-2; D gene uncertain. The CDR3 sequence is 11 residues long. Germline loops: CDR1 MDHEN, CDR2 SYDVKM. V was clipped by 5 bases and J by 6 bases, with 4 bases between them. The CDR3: CASSRPGELFF. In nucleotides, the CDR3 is TGTGCCAGCAGTCGCCCCGGGGAGCTGTTTTTT. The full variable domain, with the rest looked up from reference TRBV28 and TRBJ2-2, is DVKVTQSSRYLVKRTGEKVFLECVQDMDHENMFWYRQDPGLGLRLIYFSYDVKMKEKGDIPEGYSVSREKKERFSLILESASTNQTSMYLCASSRPGELFFGEGSRLTVL.